This T cell receptor beta chain was found in a study of CD8 T cells in Susac syndrome (dated by TCRdb to between 2018 and 2020). With respect to the entire study: Repertoire sequencing was used to test whether CD8+ T cell activation and differentiation in Susac syndrome was antigen driven.

High-throughput TCR beta sequencing profiled peripheral blood CD8+ and CD4+ T cells from healthy donors, Susac syndrome patients and multiple sclerosis patients. Healthy donors were included as age- and sex-matched controls. Bulk CD8+ and CD4+ T cells were purified by magnetic negative isolation, while CD8+ TEMRA cells were enriched using FACS. Blood was drawn into EDTA tubes, processed within 24 hours, and PBMCs were isolated by density gradient centrifugation. PBMCs intended for TCR sequencing were cryopreserved in liquid nitrogen and were subsequently thawed in a 37 degrees C water bath. The sorted or isolated CD4+, CD8+ and CD8+ TEMRA cells reached a purity of at least 90%. Broader findings and caveats from the paper: The number of individuals in the TCR sequencing and HLA analysis was recognized as being relatively small.

About this clonotype itself: Its antigen remains unidentified. No qualities accompany the bases; no much larger clone lies one base away.

RNA was extracted using the RNeasy kit, and about 0.5 to 1 microgram was reverse transcribed with random hexamers. The immunoSEQ multiplex PCR assay, which covers 54 Vbeta and 13 Jbeta segments, was used to amplify TCR beta CDR3 regions. Bias from PCR amplification was corrected by using a synthetic template baseline for primer optimization and for computational correction. The study's processing was this. Only productive sequences were kept, with reads annotated to V, D and J genes according to IMGT and analyzed in immunoSEQ Analyzer. Clonality was computed as one minus Shannon entropy normalized by log2 of the number of productive unique sequences. For each patient and control, public and private clones were evaluated among the 100 most prevalent clones. Susac-specific clones were defined as absent from healthy and MS cohorts, over a thousand published viral clones and other ImmuneACCESS disease sequences. The public reads were run again by TCRdb, first through fastp at Q25 and then through MiXCR, and only productive beta chains were kept. CDR3 protein duplicates are merged, each entry listing the most common genes and DNA. TCRdb's processing, not the authors' own work, is the source of the V and J calls. The sample records 150,000 to 200,000 distinct CDR3 sequences, around 95% of which are singletons. 0.14% of the sample rests with the top ten.

This TCR was sampled from a human donor in good health. Sequencing was performed on CD4+ T cells from PBMCs.

Here the CDR3 is given as CSARVASGTGTQYF. The DNA sequence is as follows: TGCAGTGCTAGAGTAGCTAGCGGTACGGGGACCCAGTACTTC. The chain couples TRBV20-1 to TRBJ2-5; 7 central bases correspond to TRBD2. The CDR3 has 14 amino acids, counting the end cysteine and phenylalanine. Only the CDR3 DNA is retained, 42 bases long and in frame from the first base. V ends up 1 base short and J 7 bases short, with an unmatched junction base count of 9. CDR1 DFQATT and CDR2 SNEGSKA were looked up in the germline V gene (reference sequence).